This T cell receptor beta chain is from a study of T cell responses to AZD1222 COVID-19 vaccine. The V gene's germline CDR1 is MNHEY and CDR2 SMNVEV (reference sequence). The CDR3 has 15 amino acids. After removal of 4 bases from V and 5 bases from J, the junction contained 4 bases not matched to a gene. On this clone itself: The target antigen is unknown.

General observations from the study: Regions 160-218 and 743-854 held dominance among vaccine-associated CD4 TCRs, which spanned spike.

The analysis combined second doses at about 4 or about 12 weeks. Method: immunoSEQ multiplex PCR; TCRdb's copy keeps in-frame clones and lacks some. The sample holds approximately 150,000 clones; around 89% are singletons and the top ten take roughly 4.3%. The sample here was peripheral blood, taken 28 days after the second AZD1222 dose. The rearrangement links TRBV27 to TRBJ2-7; TRBD2 matches at 14 bases. The receptor was derived from an adult who received the AZD1222 COVID-19 vaccine. DNA of the CDR3: TGTGCCAGCAGTTCCCTGACTAGCGGGGGGGACGAGCAGTACTTC. As protein: CASSSLTSGGDEQYF.